This T cell receptor beta chain was captured in a study of technical replicates of blood from several donors (dated by TCRdb to the late 2010s). Remarks on this clone: Its target antigen remains unknown. No much larger clone is present one base from it, and per-base qualities are unavailable.

To prepare the library, the immunoSEQ multiplex PCR assay was applied. The source is immuneACCESS, and TCRdb retained only in-frame sequences with V and J called. Part of the clones is not carried over; for the studies checked, unresolved V genes explain less than half of this, and the remainder is unexplained. The sample profile shows about 97,000 clones; around 96% of them were found once. The top ten hold roughly 0.33% of the sample. The germline V gene (reference sequence) sets CDR1 to SGHAT and CDR2 to FQDESV. The CDR3 numbers 15 residues from cysteine through phenylalanine. Just the 45-base CDR3 DNA is kept, in frame starting at base 1. Trimming accounts for 2 bases at V and 4 bases at J, while the number of junction bases matched to no gene is 8.

The receptor chain draws on TRBV11-1 and TRBJ2-7, with TRBD1 identical over 7 junction bases. Sequencing used T cells isolated from PBMCs. This TCR came from a human donor in good health. The CDR3 protein is CASSLLEGARYEQYF. The DNA sequence is TGTGCCAGCAGCTTATTAGAGGGGGCGCGTTACGAGCAGTACTTC.